This T cell receptor beta chain was captured by sequencing in a study of cytomegalovirus exposure and HLA in healthy donors. In regard to this clone: What it recognizes is unknown.

The PCR was carried out with 60 Vbeta primers and 13 Jbeta primers. Libraries were prepared by immunoSEQ multiplex PCR; TCRdb keeps only in-frame clonotypes and omits some of them. This sample's clone table lists about 79,000 clones. Overall study results and limits: The authors considered a cluster of highly shared sequence variants likely to be a sequencing artifact.

The origin of this receptor is a man aged 25-40 years in good health and CMV-seronegative. Sequenced material: PBMCs.

Written as DNA, the CDR3 is TGTGCCAGCAGACAAAAGCGGGAGCCCACCTACGAGCAGTACTTC. Translation gives CASRQKREPTYEQYF. The chain links TRBV6-6 to TRBJ2-7; the match to TRBD2 covers 8 bases. V was clipped by 6 bases and J by 2 bases; unmatched bases: 9. Germline CDR1 reads MNHNY; CDR2 reads SVGAGI (reference sequence). This CDR3 has 15 amino acids.